Listed here are 8 T cell receptor beta chains from one sample, sequenced in a study of OX40 agonist ivuxolimab in advanced cancers. The protocol was immunoSEQ multiplex PCR, while the TCRdb copy is restricted to in-frame clones and leaves out a portion. In the table there are about 90,000 clones, 70% to 90% of which are singletons. This specimen consisted of CD4+ or CD8+ T cells sorted from blood, obtained in a trial of the OX40 agonist ivuxolimab. The source of these receptors is an adult with an advanced solid tumor such as melanoma, head and neck, liver or kidney cancer.

This clone occurred once. The chain links TRBV5-4 to TRBJ2-1; TRBD2 might be the D (6 bases). The CDR3 extends over 15 amino acids. V was pared by 0 bases and J by 10 bases, with 17 bases between. Germline V gene data show CDR1 as SGHNT and CDR2 as YYREEE (reference sequence). The CDR3 nucleotides are TGTGCCAGCAGCTTGGGGGGAGGCCCTACAATAGAGCAGTTCTTC. This codes for CASSLGGGPTIEQFF. Filled out from reference TRBV5-4 and TRBJ2-1, the complete variable domain reads ETGVTQSPTHLIKTRGQQVTLRCSSQSGHNTVSWYQQALGQGPQFIFQYYREEENGRGNFPPRFSGLQFPNYSSELNVNALELDDSALYLCASSLGGGPTIEQFFGPGTRLTVL.

This clone was counted at least ten times. The chain employs TRBV2 and TRBJ1-1; 7 positions agree with TRBD1. CDR3 length: 15 residues. CDR1 is SNHLY and CDR2 is FYNNEI in the germline V gene. With V trimmed by 7 bases and J by 1 base, 9 bases remained unmatched. The CDR3 bases are TGTGCCAGCAAAATGAGGGGGACAGAGAACACTGAAGCTTTCTTT. This sequence encodes CASKMRGTENTEAFF.

V usage is TRBV28 and J usage is TRBJ2-1; no definite D call. Germline V lookup: CDR1 MDHEN, CDR2 SYDVKM. With 2 bases removed from V and 1 base from J, the gap between germline ends came to 6 bases. The CDR3 runs to 14 residues. The CDR3 sequence is CASSLNWSYNEQFF. The CDR3 nucleotides read TGTGCCAGCAGTTTAAATTGGTCCTACAATGAGCAGTTCTTC.

The chain has TRBV6-1 and TRBJ1-2, with D tentatively TRBD1 (6 bases). CDR1 MNHNS and CDR2 SASEGT come from the germline V gene. This CDR3 is built from 15 residues. V lost 1 base and J 4 bases, leaving 13 bases between the germline ends. The CDR3 is CASSEESGAIYGYTF. The CDR3 DNA reads as TGTGCCAGCAGTGAAGAATCAGGGGCTATCTATGGCTACACCTTC.

This chain uses TRBV6-6 with TRBJ2-1; no reliable D call. Trimming cost V 4 bases and J 1 base, with 11 bases left between them. The CDR3 runs to 15 residues. Germline values: CDR1 MNHNY, CDR2 SVGAGI (reference sequence). The CDR3 sequence: CASSCLGSSYNEQFF. The DNA of the CDR3 is TGTGCCAGCAGTTGCCTGGGGTCGTCCTACAATGAGCAGTTCTTC.

The J gene is TRBJ2-2, the V gene TRBV2; D unclear. V lost 4 bases to trimming and J lost 2 bases, with 5 bases between them. Germline values: CDR1 SNHLY, CDR2 FYNNEI. The CDR3 consists of 13 residues. The CDR3 is CASSGENTGELFF. CDR3 sequence (DNA): TGTGCCAGCAGTGGGGAAAACACCGGGGAGCTGTTTTTT.

This clone was counted a single time. The J gene is TRBJ2-2, the V gene TRBV27; D may be TRBD2 (5 bases). In germline, CDR1 is MNHEY, CDR2 SMNVEV (reference sequence). V was trimmed by 3 bases and J by 3 bases, leaving 5 bases between them. This CDR3 comprises 13 residues. Here the CDR3 DNA reads TGTGCCAGCAGTTTCGGGGACACCGGGGAGCTGTTTTTT. This encodes CASSFGDTGELFF.

This clone appeared a single time. This chain connects TRBV5-1 to TRBJ2-5, with TRBD1 as a possible D gene (5 bases). Trimming took off 5 bases at V and 5 bases at J, with 10 bases between the two ends. Germline V lookup: CDR1 SGHRS, CDR2 YFSETQ. The CDR3 length is 12 residues. CDR3 protein: CASRQAGETQYF. The CDR3, as DNA: TGCGCCAGCAGACAGGCCGGGGAGACCCAGTACTTC.